This T cell receptor (beta chain) derives from a study of OX40 agonist ivuxolimab in advanced cancers. Measured with immunoSEQ multiplex PCR; TCRdb has only the in-frame clones, and not every one. The sample carries approximately 26,000 clones, approximately 83% recorded once. The receptor was isolated from an adult with an advanced solid tumor such as melanoma, head and neck, liver or kidney cancer. The sequencing here drew on CD4+ or CD8+ T cells sorted from blood, taken in a trial of the OX40 agonist ivuxolimab.

The chain's CDR3 is CASSQWTSGDYNEQFF. CDR3 nucleotides: TGTGCCAGCAGCCAATGGACTAGCGGGGATTACAATGAGCAGTTCTTC. The chain combines TRBV14 with TRBJ2-1; TRBD2 matches at 12 bases. Germline CDR1 and CDR2: SGHDN and FVKESK. Trimming cost V 2 bases and J 4 bases; bases outside gene matches: 3. The CDR3 is 16 amino acids. Combining the CDR3 with reference TRBV14 and TRBJ2-1 gives the whole variable domain EAGVTQFPSHSVIEKGQTVTLRCDPISGHDNLYWYRRVMGKEIKFLLHFVKESKQDESGMPNNRFLAERTGGTYSTLKVQPAELEDSGVYFCASSQWTSGDYNEQFFGPGTRLTVL.